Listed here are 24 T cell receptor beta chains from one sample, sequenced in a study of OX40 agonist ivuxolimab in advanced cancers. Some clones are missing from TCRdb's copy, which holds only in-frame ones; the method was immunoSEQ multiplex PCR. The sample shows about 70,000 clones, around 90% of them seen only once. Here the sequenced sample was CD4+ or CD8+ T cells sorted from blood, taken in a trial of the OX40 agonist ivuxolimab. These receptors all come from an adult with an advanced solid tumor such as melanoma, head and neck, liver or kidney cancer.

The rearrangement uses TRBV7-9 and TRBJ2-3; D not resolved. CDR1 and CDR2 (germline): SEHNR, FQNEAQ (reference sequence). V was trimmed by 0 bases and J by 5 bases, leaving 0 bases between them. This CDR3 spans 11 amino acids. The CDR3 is CASSLADTQYF. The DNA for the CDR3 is TGTGCCAGCAGCTTAGCAGATACGCAGTATTTT.

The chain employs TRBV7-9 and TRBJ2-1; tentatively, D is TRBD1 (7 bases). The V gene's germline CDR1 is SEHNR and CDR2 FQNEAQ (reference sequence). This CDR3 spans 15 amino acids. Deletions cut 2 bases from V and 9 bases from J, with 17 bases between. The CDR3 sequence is CASSLSQGGVTEQFF. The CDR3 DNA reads TGTGCCAGCAGCTTAAGTCAGGGGGGAGTAACTGAGCAGTTCTTC.

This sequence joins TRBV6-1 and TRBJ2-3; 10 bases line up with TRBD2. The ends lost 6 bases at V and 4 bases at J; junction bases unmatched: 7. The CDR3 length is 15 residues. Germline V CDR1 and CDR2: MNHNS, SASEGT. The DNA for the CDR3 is TGTGCCAGCAGGAAGGGCGGGACTAGCGCAGATACGCAGTATTTT. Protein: CASRKGGTSADTQYF.

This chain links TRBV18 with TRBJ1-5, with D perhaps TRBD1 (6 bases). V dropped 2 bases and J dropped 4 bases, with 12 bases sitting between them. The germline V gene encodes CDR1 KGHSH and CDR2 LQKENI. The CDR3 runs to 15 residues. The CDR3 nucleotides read TGTGCCAGCTCACCAGGCGGGGGGCAGAATCAGCCCCAGCATTTT. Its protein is CASSPGGGQNQPQHF.

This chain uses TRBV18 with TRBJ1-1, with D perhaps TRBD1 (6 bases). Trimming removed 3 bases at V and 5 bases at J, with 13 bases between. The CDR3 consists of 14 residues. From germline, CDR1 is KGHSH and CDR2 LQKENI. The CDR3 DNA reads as TGTGCCAGCTCACCCTTAGGGGGGGGTACTGAAGCTTTCTTT. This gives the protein CASSPLGGGTEAFF.

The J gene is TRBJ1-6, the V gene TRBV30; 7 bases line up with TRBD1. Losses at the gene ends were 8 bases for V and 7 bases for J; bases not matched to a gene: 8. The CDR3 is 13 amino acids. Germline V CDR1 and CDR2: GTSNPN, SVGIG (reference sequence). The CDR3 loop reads CAHGTAGNSPLHF. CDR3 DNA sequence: TGTGCCCACGGGACAGCAGGGAATTCACCCCTCCACTTT.

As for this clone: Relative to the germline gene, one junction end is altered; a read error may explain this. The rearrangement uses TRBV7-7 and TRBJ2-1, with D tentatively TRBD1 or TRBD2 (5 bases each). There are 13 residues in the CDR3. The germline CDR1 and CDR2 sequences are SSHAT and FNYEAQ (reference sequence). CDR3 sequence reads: CASSLAQGSEQFF. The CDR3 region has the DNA TGTGCTAGCAGCTTAGCGCAGGGAAGCGAGCAGTTCTTC.

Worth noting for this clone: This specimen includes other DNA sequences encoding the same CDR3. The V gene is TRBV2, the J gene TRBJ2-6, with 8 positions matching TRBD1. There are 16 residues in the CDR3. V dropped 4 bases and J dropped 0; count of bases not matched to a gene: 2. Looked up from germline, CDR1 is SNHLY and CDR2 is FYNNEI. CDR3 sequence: CASSGTGSSGANVLTF. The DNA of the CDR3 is TGTGCCAGCAGTGGGACAGGGAGCTCTGGGGCCAACGTCCTGACTTTC.

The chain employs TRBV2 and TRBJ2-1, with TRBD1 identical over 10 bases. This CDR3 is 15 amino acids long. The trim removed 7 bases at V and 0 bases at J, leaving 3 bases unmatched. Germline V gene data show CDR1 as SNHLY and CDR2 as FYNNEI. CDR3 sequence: CASTRTGGSYNEQFF. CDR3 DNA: TGTGCCAGCACCAGGACAGGGGGCTCCTACAATGAGCAGTTCTTC.

The DNA for the CDR3 is TGTGCCAGCTTCCCCAGGGGTAGGGGAGGCTACACCTTC. Translating it yields CASFPRGRGGYTF. The V call is TRBV28, the J call TRBJ1-2; tentatively, D is TRBD1 (6 bases). Trimming took 8 bases from V and 8 from J, leaving 18 bases between them. CDR1 and CDR2 (germline): MDHEN, SYDVKM. The CDR3 covers 13 residues.

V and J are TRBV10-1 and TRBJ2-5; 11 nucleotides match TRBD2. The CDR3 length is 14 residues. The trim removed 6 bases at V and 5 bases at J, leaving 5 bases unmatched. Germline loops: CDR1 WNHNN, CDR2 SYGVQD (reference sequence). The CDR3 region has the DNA TGCGCCAGCAGCAGTAGCGGGGGGGACGAGACCCAGTACTTC. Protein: CASSSSGGDETQYF.

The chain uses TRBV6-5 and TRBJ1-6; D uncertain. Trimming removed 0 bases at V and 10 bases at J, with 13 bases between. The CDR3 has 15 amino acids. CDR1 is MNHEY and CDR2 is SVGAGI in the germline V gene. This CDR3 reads CASSYSFAESSPLHF. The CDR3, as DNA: TGTGCCAGCAGTTACTCCTTCGCAGAGAGCTCACCCCTCCACTTT.

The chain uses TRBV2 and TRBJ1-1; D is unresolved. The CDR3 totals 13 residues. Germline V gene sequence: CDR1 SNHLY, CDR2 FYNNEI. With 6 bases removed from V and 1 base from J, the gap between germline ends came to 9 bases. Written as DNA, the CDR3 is TGTGCCAGCAGACCAAAGGGGAACACTGAAGCTTTCTTT. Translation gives CASRPKGNTEAFF.

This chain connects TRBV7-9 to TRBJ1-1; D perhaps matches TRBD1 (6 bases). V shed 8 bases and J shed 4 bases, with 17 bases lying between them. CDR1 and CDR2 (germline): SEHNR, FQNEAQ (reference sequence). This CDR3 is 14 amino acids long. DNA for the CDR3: TGTGCCAGCGCCGCTAACAGGGATGGCACTGAAGCTTTCTTT. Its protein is CASAANRDGTEAFF.

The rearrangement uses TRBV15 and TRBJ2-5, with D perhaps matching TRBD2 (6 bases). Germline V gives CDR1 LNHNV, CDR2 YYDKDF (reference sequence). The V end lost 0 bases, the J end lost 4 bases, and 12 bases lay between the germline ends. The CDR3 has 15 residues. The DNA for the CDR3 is TGTGCCACCAGCAGAGATCGCGGGGAGCGAGAGACCCAGTACTTC. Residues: CATSRDRGERETQYF. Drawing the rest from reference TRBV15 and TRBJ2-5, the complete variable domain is DAMVIQNPRYQVTQFGKPVTLSCSQTLNHNVMYWYQQKSSQAPKLLFHYYDKDFNNEADTPDNFQSRRPNTSFCFLDIRSPGLGDTAMYLCATSRDRGERETQYFGPGTRLLVL.

This chain's CDR3 is CASSIRLGPNQPQHF. DNA for the CDR3: TGTGCCAGTAGTATCCGACTGGGCCCTAATCAGCCCCAGCATTTT. The chain couples TRBV19 to TRBJ1-5, with no clear D. This CDR3 has 15 amino acids. The V gene's germline CDR1 is LNHDA and CDR2 SQIVND (reference sequence). The V gene lost 3 bases and the J gene lost 4 bases, with 13 bases spanning the gap.

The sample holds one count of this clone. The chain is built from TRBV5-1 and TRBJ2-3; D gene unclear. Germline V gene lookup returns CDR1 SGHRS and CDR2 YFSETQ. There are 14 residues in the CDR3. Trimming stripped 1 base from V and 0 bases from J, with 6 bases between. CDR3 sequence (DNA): TGCGCCAGCAGCTTGCTCGACAGCACAGATACGCAGTATTTT. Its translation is CASSLLDSTDTQYF.

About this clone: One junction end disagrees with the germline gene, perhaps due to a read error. The CDR3 loop reads CASNIQGASTDTQYF. CDR3 sequence (DNA): TGTGCCAGTAATATACAGGGAGCTAGCACAGATACGCAGTATTTT. The rearrangement links TRBV19 to TRBJ2-3, with D perhaps matching TRBD1 (6 bases). Germline lookup yields CDR1 LNHDA and CDR2 SQIVND (reference sequence). This CDR3 comprises 15 residues.

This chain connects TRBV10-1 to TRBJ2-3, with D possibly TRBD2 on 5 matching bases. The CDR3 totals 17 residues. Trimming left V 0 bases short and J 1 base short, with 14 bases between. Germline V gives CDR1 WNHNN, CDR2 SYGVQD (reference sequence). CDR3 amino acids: CASSESSGVGGTDTQYF. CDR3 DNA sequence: TGCGCCAGCAGTGAGTCGTCCGGGGTCGGGGGCACAGATACGCAGTATTTT.

CDR3 loop: CASSLASGGSPLHF. In DNA, the CDR3 is TGTGCCAGCAGCTTGGCAAGTGGCGGTTCACCCCTCCACTTT. V gene TRBV5-6 combines with J gene TRBJ1-6; no firm D call. Germline values: CDR1 SGHDT, CDR2 YYEEEE. This CDR3 spans 14 amino acids. The V and J ends lost 0 bases and 9 bases respectively, with 10 bases between them. Using reference TRBV5-6 and TRBJ1-6 for the parts outside the CDR3, the full variable domain is DAGVTQSPTHLIKTRGQQVTLRCSPKSGHDTVSWYQQALGQGPQFIFQYYEEEERQRGNFPDRFSGHQFPNYSSELNVNALLLGDSALYLCASSLASGGSPLHFGNGTRLTVT.

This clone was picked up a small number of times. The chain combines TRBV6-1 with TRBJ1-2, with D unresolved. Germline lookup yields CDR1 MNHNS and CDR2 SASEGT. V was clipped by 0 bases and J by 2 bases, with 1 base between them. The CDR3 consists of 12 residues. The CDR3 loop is CASSEANYGYTF. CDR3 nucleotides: TGTGCCAGCAGTGAAGCGAACTATGGCTACACCTTC.

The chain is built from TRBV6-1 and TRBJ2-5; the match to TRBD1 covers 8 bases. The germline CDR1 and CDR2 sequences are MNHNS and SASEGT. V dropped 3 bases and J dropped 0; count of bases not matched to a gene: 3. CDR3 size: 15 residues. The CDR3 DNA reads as TGTGCCAGCAGTGAGGGGGACAGGAACCAAGAGACCCAGTACTTC. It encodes CASSEGDRNQETQYF.

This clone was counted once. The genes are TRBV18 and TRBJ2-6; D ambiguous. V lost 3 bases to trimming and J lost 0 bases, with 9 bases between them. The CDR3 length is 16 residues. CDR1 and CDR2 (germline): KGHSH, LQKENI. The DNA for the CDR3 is TGTGCCAGCTCACCCGGCACGGGCTCTGGGGCCAACGTCCTGACTTTC. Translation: CASSPGTGSGANVLTF.

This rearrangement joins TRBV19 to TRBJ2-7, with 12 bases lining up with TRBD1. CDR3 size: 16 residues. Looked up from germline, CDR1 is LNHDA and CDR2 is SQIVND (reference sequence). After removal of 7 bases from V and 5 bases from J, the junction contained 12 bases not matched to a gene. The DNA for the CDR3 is TGTGCCAGTACCAACCTCCCGGGACAGGGGGCCGACGAGCAGTACTTC. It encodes CASTNLPGQGADEQYF.